This passage covers 8 T cell receptor beta chains from one sample sequenced in a study of T cell responses to AZD1222 COVID-19 vaccine. Some clones are missing from TCRdb's copy, which holds only in-frame ones; the method was immunoSEQ multiplex PCR. This table holds around 100,000 clones, approximately 86% found once. The sample was peripheral blood, taken on day 0 of AZD1222 vaccination. The receptors were gathered from an adult in good health.

This clone has more than one count but fewer than ten. The chain joins TRBV2 to TRBJ1-1; perhaps TRBD1 as D (5 bases). Germline-derived CDR1 and CDR2 are SNHLY and FYNNEI. V lost 3 bases and J lost 1, with 9 bases in between. The CDR3 runs 14 residues. The CDR3, as DNA: TGTGCCAGCAGTGACGGCAGGGCGAACACTGAAGCTTTCTTT. It translates to CASSDGRANTEAFF.

V gene TRBV11-3 combines with J gene TRBJ1-3; D is undetermined. The CDR3 contains 14 residues. The germline V gene has CDR1 SGHNT and CDR2 YENEEA. V lost 4 bases to trimming and J lost 1 base, with 8 bases between them. CDR3 DNA: TGTGCCAGCAGCTCATATGGTTCTGGAAACACCATATATTTT. Amino acids: CASSSYGSGNTIYF.

Only one count was recorded for this clone. The genes are TRBV19 and TRBJ1-4; D perhaps matches TRBD1 (5 bases). The CDR3 contains 14 residues. Germline CDR1 reads LNHDA; CDR2 reads SQIVND (reference sequence). V was cut by 3 bases and J by 7 bases, with 12 bases left in between. This CDR3 is CASSMPGRSEKLFF. DNA for the CDR3: TGTGCCAGTAGTATGCCAGGGAGAAGTGAAAAACTGTTTTTT.

V usage is TRBV9 and J usage is TRBJ2-1, with 12 nucleotides matching TRBD2. Germline V lookup: CDR1 SGDLS, CDR2 YYNGEE. This CDR3 is 16 amino acids long. V shed 4 bases, J shed 8 bases, and the junction held 10 bases outside the gene matches. CDR3: CASSPSGRASWDEQFF. The CDR3 coding sequence is TGTGCCAGCAGCCCTAGCGGGAGGGCCTCTTGGGATGAGCAGTTCTTC. The full variable domain, its missing parts supplied by reference TRBV9 and TRBJ2-1, is DSGVTQTPKHLITATGQRVTLRCSPRSGDLSVYWYQQSLDQGLQFLIQYYNGEERAKGNILERFSAQQFPDLHSELNLSSLELGDSALYFCASSPSGRASWDEQFFGPGTRLTVL.

The CDR3 is CASSLLATIQETQYF. CDR3 nucleotides: TGTGCCAGCAGCCTACTAGCGACTATCCAAGAGACCCAGTACTTC. This chain connects TRBV11-3 to TRBJ2-5; 7 bases map to TRBD2. The V and J ends lost 5 bases and 1 base, in that order; junction bases with no gene match: 7. CDR1 SGHNT and CDR2 YENEEA come from the germline V gene. This CDR3 is 15 amino acids long.

CDR3 sequence (DNA): TGCGCCAGCAGCTTGGGACAGCCCTACTATGGCTACACCTTC. This gives the protein CASSLGQPYYGYTF. The V call is TRBV5-1, the J call TRBJ1-2, with D perhaps TRBD1 (5 bases). CDR3 length: 14 residues. Per the germline V gene, CDR1 is SGHRS and CDR2 is YFSETQ. V was clipped by 0 bases and J by 3 bases, with 9 bases between them.

As DNA, the CDR3 is TGTGCCAGCAGTACGAGACTGGCCGGGGAGCTGTTTTTT. It encodes CASSTRLAGELFF. The chain recombines TRBV12-3 or TRBV12-4 with TRBJ2-2, with unresolved D. The length of the CDR3 is 13 residues. V shed 5 bases and J shed 6 bases, with 10 bases lying between them.

The V call is TRBV18, the J call TRBJ2-7, with 7 bases lining up with TRBD1. The CDR3 is 14 amino acids. The germline V gene has CDR1 KGHSH and CDR2 LQKENI. With 3 bases clipped from V and 6 bases from J, the junction kept 8 bases outside the gene matches. CDR3 protein: CASSPRTGGLEQYF. CDR3 bases: TGTGCCAGCTCACCCCGGACAGGCGGGCTCGAGCAGTACTTC.